The 31 T cell receptor beta chains below all came from one sample that was sequenced in a study of a mutant IDH1 vaccine in newly diagnosed glioma. Stated time point: week 35, safety follow-up. Every vaccination contained 300 ug of the mutant IDH1 20-mer peptide and was paired with topical imiquimod. These receptors have no known antigen. The method was immunoSEQ multiplex PCR; TCRdb's version includes in-frame clones alone and lacks a portion of them. The data hold some 29,000 clones, with approximately 79% observed a single time. The sequenced sample was PBMCs, obtained from a glioma patient whose treatment included an IDH1 peptide vaccine. Source of these receptors: a woman aged 30 to 39 with glioma. Some clones in this sample may be carry-over from other donors' samples.

This sequence joins TRBV11-2 and TRBJ2-7, with D hard to call. Trimming took off 5 bases at V and 0 bases at J, with 2 bases between the two ends. The CDR3 consists of 11 residues. Germline loops: CDR1 SGHAT, CDR2 FQNNGV. Here the CDR3 DNA reads TGTGCCAGCAGCCACTCCTACGAGCAGTACTTC. This sequence encodes CASSHSYEQYF.

The V gene is TRBV4-1, the J gene TRBJ2-7; D ambiguous. The CDR3 runs to 14 residues. Per the germline V gene, CDR1 is MGHRA and CDR2 is YSYEKL. The V end lost 1 base, the J end lost 3 bases, and 10 bases lay between the germline ends. In DNA, the CDR3 is TGCGCCAGCAGCCAAGTCTTCCGAGACTACGAGCAGTACTTC. Its translation is CASSQVFRDYEQYF.

This chain connects TRBV19 to TRBJ1-2; TRBD1 is a possible D gene (6 bases). This CDR3 region has 16 residues. Germline values: CDR1 LNHDA, CDR2 SQIVND (reference sequence). The V end was cut by 5 bases, the J end by 2 bases, with 18 bases between. The CDR3 spells CASSGPPSTGNYGYTF. The CDR3 bases are TGTGCCAGTAGTGGGCCCCCTTCTACAGGGAACTATGGCTACACCTTC.

This clone was detected once. The chain uses TRBV30 and TRBJ2-5, with TRBD2 matching over 8 bases. The CDR3 contains 16 residues. Germline CDR1 GTSNPN, CDR2 SVGIG (reference sequence). With V trimmed by 4 bases and J by 6 bases, 16 bases remained unmatched. The CDR3 nucleotides read TGTGCCTGGACGATCAATACTAGCGGAGGGGGGAAGACCCAGTACTTC. This codes for CAWTINTSGGGKTQYF.

The genes are TRBV4-1 and TRBJ1-1; no reliable D call. Germline V gene sequence: CDR1 MGHRA, CDR2 YSYEKL. The CDR3 totals 12 residues. V lost 1 base and J lost 11, with 11 bases in between. The CDR3 loop reads CASSQGERRAFF. The CDR3 DNA sequence: TGCGCCAGCAGCCAAGGTGAAAGGAGGGCTTTCTTT.

A single count supports this clone. The chain has TRBV5-1 and TRBJ1-5; the D gene is possibly TRBD1 (5 bases). V lost 3 bases, J lost 3 bases, and 13 bases lay in between. This CDR3 has 15 residues. CDR1 and CDR2 from the germline V gene are SGHRS and YFSETQ. CDR3 amino acids: CASSSYPGTNQPQHF. CDR3 bases: TGCGCCAGCAGCTCCTATCCGGGGACCAATCAGCCCCAGCATTTT.

J is TRBJ1-2 and V is TRBV4-1, with D hard to call. The ends were cut back, 3 bases at V and 0 bases at J, with 17 bases in the middle. The CDR3 extends over 17 amino acids. Germline V gives CDR1 MGHRA, CDR2 YSYEKL. The CDR3 is CASSHHGLKEANYGYTF. The CDR3 DNA sequence: TGCGCCAGCAGCCATCATGGACTTAAAGAAGCTAACTATGGCTACACCTTC.

The chain couples TRBV6-6 to TRBJ1-1, with D perhaps matching TRBD1 (5 bases). The CDR3 is 15 residues long. V was cut by 2 bases and J by 6 bases, with 16 bases left in between. Germline values: CDR1 MNHNY, CDR2 SVGAGI (reference sequence). Written as DNA, the CDR3 is TGTGCCAGCAGTTACCAGGGCAGGGCGGGCGCTGAAGCTTTCTTT. Translating it yields CASSYQGRAGAEAFF.

V and J are TRBV10-1 and TRBJ2-4, with no clear D. Trimming cost V 5 bases and J 0 bases, with 8 bases left between them. Germline CDR1 WNHNN, CDR2 SYGVQD (reference sequence). The CDR3 runs to 14 residues. CDR3 loop: CASSPAVAKNIQYF. DNA of the CDR3: TGCGCCAGCAGTCCCGCCGTAGCCAAAAACATTCAGTACTTC.

The table lists this clone with a few counts. This chain uses TRBV5-6 with TRBJ1-1; D is ambiguous. V lost 5 bases, J lost 0 bases, and 14 bases lay in between. This CDR3 comprises 15 residues. Germline V CDR1 and CDR2: SGHDT, YYEEEE. The CDR3 DNA sequence: TGTGCCAGCAGTCGTTTACCGGGAATGAACACTGAAGCTTTCTTT. It codes for CASSRLPGMNTEAFF.

The chain recombines TRBV28 with TRBJ1-1; maybe TRBD1 (6 bases). The CDR3 extends over 14 amino acids. V was trimmed by 4 bases and J by 11 bases, leaving 20 bases between them. Germline V CDR1 and CDR2: MDHEN, SYDVKM. The CDR3 loop is CASSSLQGKGDAFF. The DNA for the CDR3 is TGTGCCAGCAGTTCTCTTCAGGGGAAGGGGGACGCTTTCTTT.

The chain couples TRBV2 to TRBJ2-1, with 10 bases fitting TRBD2. Germline-derived CDR1 and CDR2 are SNHLY and FYNNEI. The CDR3 consists of 19 residues. Trimming removed 5 bases from V and 0 bases from J; junction bases left unmatched: 13. The CDR3 region has the DNA TGTGCCAGCAGTCTACCCCTAGCGGGAGTGGTCTACTCCTACAATGAGCAGTTCTTC. Residues: CASSLPLAGVVYSYNEQFF.

The chain is built from TRBV19 and TRBJ2-7; TRBD1 matches 7 bases. CDR1 is LNHDA, CDR2 SQIVND, per germline (reference sequence). The CDR3 consists of 15 residues. Trimming took 5 bases from V and 5 from J; bases not matched to a gene: 12. DNA for the CDR3: TGTGCCAGTAGTCCTATCCGACAGGGTGGTCACGAGCAGTACTTC. Translating it yields CASSPIRQGGHEQYF.

The V call is TRBV27, the J call TRBJ2-2; TRBD2 might be the D (5 bases). CDR1 is MNHEY, CDR2 SMNVEV, per germline (reference sequence). The CDR3 has 14 residues. V was shortened by 5 bases and J by 1 base, with 8 bases between the two germline ends. The CDR3 protein is CASSVGLNTGELFF. CDR3 in DNA: TGTGCCAGCAGTGTCGGACTGAACACCGGGGAGCTGTTTTTT.

The rearrangement uses TRBV2 and TRBJ1-2, with 7 bases matching TRBD1. The CDR3 sequence is 16 residues long. Germline V lookup: CDR1 SNHLY, CDR2 FYNNEI. V shed 2 bases and J 1 base; nucleotides not matched to a gene: 7. The CDR3 sequence is CASSELPRDSNYGYTF. The CDR3 DNA sequence: TGTGCCAGCAGTGAATTGCCTAGGGACAGTAACTATGGCTACACCTTC.

This clone showed up just a few times. The rearrangement joins TRBV6-1 to TRBJ1-1; D is perhaps TRBD1 (6 bases). V shed 5 bases and J shed 4 bases, with 11 bases lying between them. CDR3 size: 13 residues. CDR1 is MNHNS, CDR2 SASEGT, per germline. CDR3: CASSLGGGTEAFF. The CDR3 DNA reads as TGTGCCAGCAGTTTAGGAGGGGGCACTGAAGCTTTCTTT.

The V and J genes are TRBV4-1 and TRBJ2-7; the D gene could be TRBD1 or TRBD2 (6 bases each). CDR1 and CDR2 (germline): MGHRA, YSYEKL. Trimming stripped 4 bases from V and 6 bases from J, with 19 bases between. This CDR3 spans 15 amino acids. CDR3: CASSRGVSGGGEQYF. CDR3 nucleotide sequence: TGCGCCAGCAGCCGGGGTGTGAGCGGAGGGGGCGAGCAGTACTTC.

The chain recombines TRBV6-6 with TRBJ2-7; D gene uncertain. Trimming pared 6 bases from V and 7 bases from J, leaving 19 bases between. Germline V lookup: CDR1 MNHNY, CDR2 SVGAGI (reference sequence). The CDR3 is made up of 14 amino acids. As DNA, the CDR3 is TGTGCCAGCAGCCGAACGTTAACCTCCGGGGAGCAGTACTTC. Encoded protein: CASSRTLTSGEQYF.

The chain couples TRBV12-5 to TRBJ2-7; the match to TRBD2 covers 8 bases. V lost 6 bases to trimming and J lost 4 bases; unmatched junction nucleotides: 17. This CDR3 region has 17 residues. CDR1 LGHNT and CDR2 FRNRAP come from the germline V gene. CDR3 nucleotides: TGTGCTAGTGGCTCCCCTTGGGCGCGGGAGGCACGGTACGAGCAGTACTTC. Translation gives CASGSPWAREARYEQYF. Combining the CDR3 with reference TRBV12-5 and TRBJ2-7 gives the whole variable domain DARVTQTPRHKVTEMGQEVTMRCQPILGHNTVFWYRQTMMQGLELLAYFRNRAPLDDSGMPKDRFSAEMPDATLATLKIQPSEPRDSAVYFCASGSPWAREARYEQYFGPGTRLTVT.

The chain joins TRBV5-3 to TRBJ2-3; TRBD2 matches at 13 bases. TRBV5-3 is labeled an ORF, and its function is uncertain. V lost 5 bases, J lost 0 bases, and 3 bases stayed unmatched. This CDR3 spans 16 amino acids. The CDR3 nucleotides read TGTGCCAGAAGGACGGGACTAGCGGGGAGCACAGATACGCAGTATTTT. Its protein is CARRTGLAGSTDTQYF.

The chain is built from TRBV6-1 and TRBJ1-5; D may be TRBD1 (6 bases). Deletions cut 2 bases from V and 0 bases from J, with 14 bases between. The CDR3 contains 17 residues. Germline CDR1 is MNHNS and CDR2 is SASEGT. This CDR3 is CASSEQAGAYSNQPQHF. CDR3 DNA: TGTGCCAGCAGTGAACAAGCAGGGGCGTATAGCAATCAGCCCCAGCATTTT.

For this clone: At one of its ends the junction is not consistent with the germline gene, which may arise from a read error. Other DNA sequences in this sample translate to the same CDR3. J is TRBJ1-1 and V is TRBV6-5; D is undetermined. Germline loops: CDR1 MNHEY, CDR2 SVGAGI. This CDR3 is 14 amino acids long. The DNA of the CDR3 is TGTGCCAGCAGTTACAGGGAAGGGAACACTGAAGCCTTCTTT. Protein sequence: CASSYREGNTEAFF.

This clone has a single count. The chain joins TRBV27 to TRBJ1-2, with D possibly TRBD1 on 5 matching bases. Trimming shortened V by 4 bases and J by 2 bases, and 17 bases separated the two germline ends. This CDR3 has 16 amino acids. Per the germline V gene, CDR1 is MNHEY and CDR2 is SMNVEV (reference sequence). CDR3 nucleotides: TGTGCCAGCAGTTCCATCCCGGGACCGTTCAACTATGGCTACACCTTC. It specifies CASSSIPGPFNYGYTF.

The V gene is TRBV27, the J gene TRBJ2-7; 12 positions agree with TRBD2. This CDR3 has 18 residues. Germline values: CDR1 MNHEY, CDR2 SMNVEV (reference sequence). V gave up 4 bases and J gave up 3 bases; unmatched junction bases: 13. The CDR3 bases are TGTGCCAGCAGTTCGGGCAGGGCGGTGACTAGCGGGAGCTACGAGCAGTACTTC. Translation: CASSSGRAVTSGSYEQYF.

The J gene is TRBJ2-1, the V gene TRBV19; 11 positions match TRBD2. The CDR3 is made up of 16 amino acids. Unmatched junction bases numbered 16, after V lost 3 bases and J lost 15 bases. CDR1 and CDR2 from the germline V gene are LNHDA and SQIVND (reference sequence). CDR3 sequence: CASSMYSWTSGSLWFF. CDR3 bases: TGTGCCAGTAGTATGTATAGTTGGACTAGCGGGTCCCTGTGGTTCTTC.

This rearrangement joins TRBV6-5 to TRBJ2-7; D perhaps matches TRBD1 (6 bases). Germline V lookup: CDR1 MNHEY, CDR2 SVGAGI. V dropped 6 bases and J dropped 1 base, with 13 bases sitting between them. This CDR3 is 14 amino acids long. The CDR3 DNA reads as TGTGCCAGCAGAACAGGGATTTCGTCCTACGAGCAGTACTTC. Protein product: CASRTGISSYEQYF.

CDR3 region: CAWSRAAYEQYF. The CDR3 DNA reads TGTGCCTGGAGTCGCGCCGCCTACGAGCAGTACTTC. The chain combines TRBV30 with TRBJ2-7; D uncertain. CDR3 length: 12 amino acids. Trimming pared 2 bases from V and 2 bases from J, leaving 7 bases between. Per germline, CDR1 GTSNPN and CDR2 SVGIG (reference sequence).

This rearrangement joins TRBV5-5 to TRBJ1-5, with TRBD1 matching 11 bases. This CDR3 contains 17 residues. Germline CDR1 SGHKS, CDR2 YYEKEE (reference sequence). J was trimmed by 1 base and V by 4 bases; bases with no gene match: 7. The CDR3 DNA reads TGTGCCAGCAGCGCCGGACAGGGGGCAGGCAGCAATCAGCCCCAGCATTTT. It codes for CASSAGQGAGSNQPQHF. The full variable domain, in which reference TRBV5-5 and TRBJ1-5 provide the parts outside the CDR3, is DAGVTQSPTHLIKTRGQQVTLRCSPISGHKSVSWYQQVLGQGPQFIFQYYEKEERGRGNFPDRFSARQFPNYSSELNVNALLLGDSALYLCASSAGQGAGSNQPQHFGDGTRLSIL.

The chain has TRBV10-3 and TRBJ2-3; D uncertain. The germline V and J ends were trimmed by 4 bases and 5 bases, with 7 bases remaining between them. Per germline, CDR1 ENHRY and CDR2 SYGVKD. The CDR3 has 12 amino acids. The CDR3 DNA sequence: TGTGCCATCAGTGCCTCACTAGATACGCAGTATTTT. It codes for CAISASLDTQYF.

The CDR3 bases are TGTGCCAGCAGCTACGGGACTAGCGGGAGGTACGAGCAGTACTTC. Amino acid sequence: CASSYGTSGRYEQYF. The gene calls are TRBV13 and TRBJ2-7; the match to TRBD2 covers 15 bases. The CDR3 is 15 residues long. J was trimmed by 4 bases and V by 4 bases; bases with no gene match: 2. The germline V gene encodes CDR1 PRHDT and CDR2 FYEKMQ (reference sequence).

This clone was recorded once. The chain joins TRBV4-1 to TRBJ1-2, with 8 bases fitting TRBD1. This CDR3 spans 14 amino acids. V lost 5 bases and J lost 0; bases outside the gene matches: 2. Germline CDR1 and CDR2: MGHRA and YSYEKL. The CDR3 sequence is CASSTDRANYGYTF. The DNA for the CDR3 is TGCGCCAGCAGCACGGACAGGGCTAACTATGGCTACACCTTC.